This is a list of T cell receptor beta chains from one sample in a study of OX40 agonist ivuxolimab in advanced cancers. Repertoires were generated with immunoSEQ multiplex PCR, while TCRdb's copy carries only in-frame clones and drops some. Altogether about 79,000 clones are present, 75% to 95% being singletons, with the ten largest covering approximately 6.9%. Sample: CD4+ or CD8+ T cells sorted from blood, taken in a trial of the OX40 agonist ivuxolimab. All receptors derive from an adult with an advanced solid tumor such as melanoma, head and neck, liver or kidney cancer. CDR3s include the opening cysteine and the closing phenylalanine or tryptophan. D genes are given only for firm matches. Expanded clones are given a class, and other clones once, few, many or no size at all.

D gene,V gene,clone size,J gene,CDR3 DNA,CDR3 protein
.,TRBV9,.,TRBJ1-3,TGTGCCAGCAGCGACCCGGGCGGGAACACCATATATTTT,CASSDPGGNTIYF
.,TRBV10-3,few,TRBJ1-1,TGTGCCATCAATTCACAGGGGAACACTGAAGCTTTCTTT,CAINSQGNTEAFF
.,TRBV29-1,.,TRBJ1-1,TGCAGCGTTGATGATAGGACCCGGGGGGCTTTCTTT,CSVDDRTRGAFF
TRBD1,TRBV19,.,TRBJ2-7,TGTGCCAGTAGTATGGGGAGGGACAGGGCCCACGAGCAGTACTTC,CASSMGRDRAHEQYF
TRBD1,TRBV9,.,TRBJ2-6,TGTGCCAGCAGCGTAGAGGCACAGGGGTCTGGGGCCAACGTCCTGACTTTC,CASSVEAQGSGANVLTF
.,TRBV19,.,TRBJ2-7,TGTGCCAGTAGTCTCAGAGGGGGTCAGGGACCGTCCTACGAGCAGTACTTC,CASSLRGGQGPSYEQYF
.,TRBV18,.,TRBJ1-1,TGTGCCAGCTCACCGCAGGGAAACACTGAAGCTTTCTTT,CASSPQGNTEAFF
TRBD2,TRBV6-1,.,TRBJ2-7,TGTGCCAGCAGTGAATTGGCGGGAGGGCTCGACGAGCAGTACTTC,CASSELAGGLDEQYF
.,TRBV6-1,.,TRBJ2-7,TGTGCCAGCAGTGAAGTTGGGGAGTCCTACGAGCAGTACTTC,CASSEVGESYEQYF
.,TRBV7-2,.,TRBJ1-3,TGTGCCAGCAGCTTAGGGGCGCGGGGAAACACCATATATTTT,CASSLGARGNTIYF
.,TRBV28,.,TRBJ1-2,TGTGCCAGCAGTCCTAACGGGTACGGCTACACCTTC,CASSPNGYGYTF
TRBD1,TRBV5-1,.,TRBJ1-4,TGCGCCAGCAGCTTGACAGGACAGGGAAAAGAAAAACTGTTTTTT,CASSLTGQGKEKLFF
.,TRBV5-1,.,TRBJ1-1,TGCGCCAGCAGCTTGGTCGTGGGAACTAACACTGAAGCTTTCTTT,CASSLVVGTNTEAFF
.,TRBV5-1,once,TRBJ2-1,TGCGCCAGCAGCTTAACAGGGGAGGGCTACAATGAGCAGTTCTTC,CASSLTGEGYNEQFF
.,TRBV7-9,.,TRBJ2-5,TGTGCCAGCAGCTTAGCGGGGAGGCCCCAAGAGACCCAGTACTTC,CASSLAGRPQETQYF
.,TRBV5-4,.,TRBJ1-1,TGTGCCAGCAGCTTGAATGGTCAGATCGACACTGAAGCTTTCTTT,CASSLNGQIDTEAFF
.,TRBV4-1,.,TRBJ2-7,TGCGCCAGCAGCCACGAGGGACTGACCCAAGCCGAGCAGTACTTC,CASSHEGLTQAEQYF
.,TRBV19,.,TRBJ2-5,TGTGCCAGTAGTATAGCGGGAGTGGCGGAGACCCAGTACTTC,CASSIAGVAETQYF
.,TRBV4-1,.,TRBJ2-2,TGCGCCAGCAGCCCTGTGGCAGGGGACACCGGGGAGCTGTTTTTT,CASSPVAGDTGELFF
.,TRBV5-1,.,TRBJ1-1,TGCGCCAGCAGATTCGACCGGATGAACACTGAAGCTTTCTTT,CASRFDRMNTEAFF
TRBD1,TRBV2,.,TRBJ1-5,TGTGCCAGCAGCCGGACAGGGGGAGAGGGCAATCAGCCCCAGCATTTT,CASSRTGGEGNQPQHF
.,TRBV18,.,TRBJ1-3,TGTGCCAGCTCACCAGCGCAGGCCCGGGACACCATATATTTT,CASSPAQARDTIYF
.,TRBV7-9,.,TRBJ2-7,TGTGCCAGCAGCCCACTCTACGAGCAGTACTTC,CASSPLYEQYF
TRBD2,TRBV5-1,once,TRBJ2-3,TGCGCCAGCAGCTTCGGACTAGCGGGACCCACAGATACGCAGTATTTT,CASSFGLAGPTDTQYF
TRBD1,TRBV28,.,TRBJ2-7,TGTGCCAGTTCGACAGGGCTCGAGCAGTACTTC,CASSTGLEQYF
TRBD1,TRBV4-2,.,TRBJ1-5,TGTGCCAGCAGCCTGACAGGGGGCAGCAATCAGCCCCAGCATTTT,CASSLTGGSNQPQHF
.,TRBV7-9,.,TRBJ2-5,TGTGCCAGCAGCCACGGTGGCTCCCCCCGGGAGACCCAGTACTTC,CASSHGGSPRETQYF
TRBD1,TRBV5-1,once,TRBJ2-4,TGCGCCAGCAGCTTGGAAGGGACCGGACAGGGGGCAAACATTCAGTACTTC,CASSLEGTGQGANIQYF
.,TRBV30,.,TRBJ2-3,TGTGCCTGGAGGGACGTAAGCACAGATACGCAGTATTTT,CAWRDVSTDTQYF
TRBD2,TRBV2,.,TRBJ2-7,TGTGCCAGCAGTGAAGGGGCTAGCGGGAGGTTCTACGAGCAGTACTTC,CASSEGASGRFYEQYF
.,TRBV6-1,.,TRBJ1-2,TGTGCCAGCAGTCGGGCACAAGGTGGCTACACCTTC,CASSRAQGGYTF
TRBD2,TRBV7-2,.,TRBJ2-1,TGTGCCAGCAGCTTAGTTTGGTCTAGCGGCCGCAATGAGCAGTTCTTC,CASSLVWSSGRNEQFF
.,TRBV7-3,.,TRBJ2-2,TGTGCCAGCAGCTTAAGCCCCGGGGAGCTGTTTTTT,CASSLSPGELFF
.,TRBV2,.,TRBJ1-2,TGTGCCAGCAATTCGGGACCCAATCAGGGCTACACCTTC,CASNSGPNQGYTF
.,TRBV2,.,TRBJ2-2,TGTGCCAGCAGTCGGTTAGCGCTCGCGAACACCGGGGAGCTGTTTTTT,CASSRLALANTGELFF
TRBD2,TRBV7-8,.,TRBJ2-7,TGTGCCAGCAGCTTAGGATCCGCGGGAGGGCTCGAGCAGTACTTC,CASSLGSAGGLEQYF
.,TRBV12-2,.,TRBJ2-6,TGTGCAAGTCGCTTAGAAGGGGCTGGGGCCAACGTCCTGACTTTC,CASRLEGAGANVLTF
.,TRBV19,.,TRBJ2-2,TGTGCCAGTAGTATTTTCGGACGGACCGGGGAGCTGTTTTTT,CASSIFGRTGELFF
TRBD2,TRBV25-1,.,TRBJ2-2,TGTGCCAGCAGTGCCCTCGAGGCGGCGGGGGCCGGGGAGCTGTTTTTT,CASSALEAAGAGELFF
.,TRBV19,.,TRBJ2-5,TGTGCCAGTAGTATTCGGGGGCCCCAAGAGACCCAGTACTTC,CASSIRGPQETQYF
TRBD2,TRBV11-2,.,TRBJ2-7,TGTGCCAGCAGCCGGGACTACTACGAGCAGTACTTC,CASSRDYYEQYF
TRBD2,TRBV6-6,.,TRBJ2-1,TGTGCCAGCAGTTCCGGGACTAGCGGGAGGATCGAGCAGTTCTTC,CASSSGTSGRIEQFF
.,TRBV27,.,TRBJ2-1,TGTGCCAGATCCTACGGTGGGCAGTTCTTC,CARSYGGQFF
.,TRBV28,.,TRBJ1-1,TGTGCCAGCAGTTCGTGGCAGACCCTGAACACTGAAGCTTTCTTT,CASSSWQTLNTEAFF
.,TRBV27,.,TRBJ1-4,TGTGCCAGCAGTTACCGGTGGGGGGTCAGAAATGAAAAACTGTTTTTT,CASSYRWGVRNEKLFF
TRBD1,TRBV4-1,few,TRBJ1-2,TGCGCCAGCAGCCAAGTAACCCGGGACAGGGAGGGCTATGGCTACACCTTC,CASSQVTRDREGYGYTF
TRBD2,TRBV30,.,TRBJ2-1,TGTGCCTGGAGTGGAGCGGGAGGGCCCCTCAATGAGCAGTTCTTC,CAWSGAGGPLNEQFF
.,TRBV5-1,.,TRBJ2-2,TGCGCCAGCAGCCCCGGGGGCCCTATGAACACCGGGGAGCTGTTTTTT,CASSPGGPMNTGELFF
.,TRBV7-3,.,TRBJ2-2,TGTGCCAGCAGCTCGGACCGCACCGGGGAGCTGTTTTTT,CASSSDRTGELFF
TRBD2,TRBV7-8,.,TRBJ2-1,TGTGCCAGCAGCCTAGGACTAGCGGGGACTATTTACAATGAGCAGTTCTTC,CASSLGLAGTIYNEQFF
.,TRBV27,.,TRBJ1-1,TGTGCCAGCAGTTTATCTCCGAGGGTTGGCACTGAAGCTTTCTTT,CASSLSPRVGTEAFF
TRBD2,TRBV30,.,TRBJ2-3,TGTGCCTGGAGATTACTAGCGGACACAGATACGCAGTATTTT,CAWRLLADTDTQYF
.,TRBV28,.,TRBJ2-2,TGTGCCAGCAGTTTACTAGGACAGAGTTTGGCCGGGGAGCTGTTTTTT,CASSLLGQSLAGELFF